Detailed here is one T cell receptor (beta chain). Its antigen is not known. Each clinical donor contributed on average around 92,000 T cells from unsorted cryopreserved PBMC. The CDR3 sequence is 14 residues long. The J segment lost 5 bases and the V segment lost 5 bases, leaving 8 bases of the junction unmatched. Germline CDR1 reads MNHNS; CDR2 reads SASEGT. This sample was included in a study of T cells in tuberculosis. General study findings and limits: Cases with active tuberculosis were adults, while controls were adolescents. Using the GMM-specific repertoire gave under 90% accuracy versus roughly 70% with motifs. Active tuberculosis TCR-alpha repertoires lay closer to GMM-specific TCRs than IGRA-negative controls, suggesting clonal expansion.

Sequencing was performed with immunoSEQ multiplex PCR; in TCRdb, only in-frame clones are kept and a portion is missing. The profile covers 40,000 to 45,000 clones, with roughly 94% appearing a single time and under 2% taken by the ten largest. Sequenced material: PBMCs. This TCR was recovered from a donor under 30 with latent tuberculosis or without tuberculosis infection. Some clones in this sample may be carry-over from other donors' samples. The chain employs TRBV6-1 and TRBJ2-7; 8 bases fit TRBD1. The CDR3: CASSLGAGGHEQYF. DNA for the CDR3: TGTGCCAGCAGTCTAGGGGCAGGGGGCCACGAGCAGTACTTC.